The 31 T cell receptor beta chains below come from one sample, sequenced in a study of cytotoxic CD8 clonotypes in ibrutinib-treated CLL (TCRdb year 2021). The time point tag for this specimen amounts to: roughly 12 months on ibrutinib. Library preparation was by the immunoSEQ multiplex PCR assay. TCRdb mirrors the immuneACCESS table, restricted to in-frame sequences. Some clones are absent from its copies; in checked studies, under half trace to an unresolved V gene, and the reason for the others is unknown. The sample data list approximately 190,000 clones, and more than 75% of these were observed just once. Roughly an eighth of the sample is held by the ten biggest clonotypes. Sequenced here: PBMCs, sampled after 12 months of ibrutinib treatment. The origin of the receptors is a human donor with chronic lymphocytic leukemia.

The DNA of the CDR3 is TGTGCCAGCAGCTTATTGCGGGTCACCGGGGAGCTGTTTTTT. Its translation is CASSLLRVTGELFF. The chain carries TRBV11-2 and TRBJ2-2; a possible D gene is TRBD2 (5 bases). V was pared by 2 bases and J by 4 bases, with 8 bases between. The CDR3 loop spans 14 amino acids. Germline-derived CDR1 and CDR2 are SGHAT and FQNNGV.

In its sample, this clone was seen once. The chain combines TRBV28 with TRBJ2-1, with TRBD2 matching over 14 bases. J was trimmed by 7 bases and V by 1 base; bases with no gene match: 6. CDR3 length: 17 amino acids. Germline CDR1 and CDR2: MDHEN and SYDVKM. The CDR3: CASSLFGTSGSFNEQFF. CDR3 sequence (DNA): TGTGCCAGCAGTTTATTCGGGACTAGCGGGAGTTTTAATGAGCAGTTCTTC. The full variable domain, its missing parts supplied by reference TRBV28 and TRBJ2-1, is DVKVTQSSRYLVKRTGEKVFLECVQDMDHENMFWYRQDPGLGLRLIYFSYDVKMKEKGDIPEGYSVSREKKERFSLILESASTNQTSMYLCASSLFGTSGSFNEQFFGPGTRLTVL.

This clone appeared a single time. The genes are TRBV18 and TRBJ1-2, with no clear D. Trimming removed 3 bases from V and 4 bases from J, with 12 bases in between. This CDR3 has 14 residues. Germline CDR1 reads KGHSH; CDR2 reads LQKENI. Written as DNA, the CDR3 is TGTGCCAGCTCACCTTCGCGGGAGACCTATGGCTACACCTTC. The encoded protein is CASSPSRETYGYTF.

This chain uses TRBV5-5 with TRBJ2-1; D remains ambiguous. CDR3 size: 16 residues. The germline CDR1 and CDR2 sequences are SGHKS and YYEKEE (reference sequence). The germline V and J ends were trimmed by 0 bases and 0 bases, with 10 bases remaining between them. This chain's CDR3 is CASSLGSGGSYNEQFF. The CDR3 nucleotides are TGTGCCAGCAGCTTGGGCTCCGGCGGCTCCTACAATGAGCAGTTCTTC.

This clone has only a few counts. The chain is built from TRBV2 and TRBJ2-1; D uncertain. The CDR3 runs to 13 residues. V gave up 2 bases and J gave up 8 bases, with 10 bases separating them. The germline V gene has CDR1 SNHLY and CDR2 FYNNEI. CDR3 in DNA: TGTGCCAGCAGTGAATCAGCCTATGATGAGCAGTTCTTC. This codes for CASSESAYDEQFF.

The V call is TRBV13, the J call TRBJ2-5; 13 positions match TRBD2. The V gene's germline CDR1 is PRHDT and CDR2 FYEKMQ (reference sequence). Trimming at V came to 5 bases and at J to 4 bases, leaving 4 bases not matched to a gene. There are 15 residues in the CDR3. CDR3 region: CASSTGTSGIETQYF. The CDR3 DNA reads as TGTGCCAGCAGCACAGGGACTAGCGGGATAGAGACCCAGTACTTC.

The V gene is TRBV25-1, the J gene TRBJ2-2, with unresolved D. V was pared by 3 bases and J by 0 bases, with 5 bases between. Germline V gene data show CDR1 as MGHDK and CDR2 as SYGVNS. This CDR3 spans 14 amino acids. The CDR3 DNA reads TGTGCCAGCAGTGATCCAGCGAACACCGGGGAGCTGTTTTTT. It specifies CASSDPANTGELFF.

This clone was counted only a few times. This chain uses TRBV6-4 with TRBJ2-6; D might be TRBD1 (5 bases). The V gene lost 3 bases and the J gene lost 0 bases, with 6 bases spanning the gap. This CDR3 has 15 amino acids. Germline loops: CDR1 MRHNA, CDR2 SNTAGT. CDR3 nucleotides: TGTGCCAGCAGTGAAGACAGCTCTGGGGCCAACGTCCTGACTTTC. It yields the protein CASSEDSSGANVLTF.

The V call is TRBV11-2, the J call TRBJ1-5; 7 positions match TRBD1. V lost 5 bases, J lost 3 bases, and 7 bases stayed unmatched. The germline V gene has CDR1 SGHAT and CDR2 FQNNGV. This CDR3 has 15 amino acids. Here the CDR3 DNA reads TGTGCCAGCAGCGCCCAGGGGGGGAACAATCAGCCCCAGCATTTT. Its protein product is CASSAQGGNNQPQHF.

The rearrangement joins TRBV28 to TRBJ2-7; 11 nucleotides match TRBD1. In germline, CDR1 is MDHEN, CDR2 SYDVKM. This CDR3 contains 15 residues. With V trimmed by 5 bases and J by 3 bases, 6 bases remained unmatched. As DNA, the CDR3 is TGTGCCAGCAGTGACCCCGGGACAGGGGGCTACGAGCAGTACTTC. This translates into CASSDPGTGGYEQYF.

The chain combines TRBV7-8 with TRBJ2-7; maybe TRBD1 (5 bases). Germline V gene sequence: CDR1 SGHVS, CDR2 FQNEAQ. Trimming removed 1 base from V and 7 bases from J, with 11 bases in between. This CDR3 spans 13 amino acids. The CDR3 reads CASSLEGVREQYF. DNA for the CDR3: TGTGCCAGCAGCTTAGAAGGGGTGAGGGAGCAGTACTTC.

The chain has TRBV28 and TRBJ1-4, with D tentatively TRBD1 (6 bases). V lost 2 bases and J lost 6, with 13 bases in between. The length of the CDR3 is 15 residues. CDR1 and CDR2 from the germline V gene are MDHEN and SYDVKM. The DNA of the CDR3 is TGTGCCAGCAGTTTACGCCCAGGGGCGGATGAAAAACTGTTTTTT. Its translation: CASSLRPGADEKLFF.

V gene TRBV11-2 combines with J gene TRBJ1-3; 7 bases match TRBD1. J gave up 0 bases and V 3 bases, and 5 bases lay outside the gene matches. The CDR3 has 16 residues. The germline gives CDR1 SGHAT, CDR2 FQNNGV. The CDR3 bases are TGTGCCAGCAGCTTCCGCAGGGGGACCTCTGGAAACACCATATATTTT. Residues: CASSFRRGTSGNTIYF.

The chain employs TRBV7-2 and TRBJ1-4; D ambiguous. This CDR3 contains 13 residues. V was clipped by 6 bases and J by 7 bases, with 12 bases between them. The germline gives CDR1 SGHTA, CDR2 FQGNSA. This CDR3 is CASRTARGEKLFF. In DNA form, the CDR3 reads TGTGCCAGCAGGACGGCCCGGGGTGAAAAACTGTTTTTT. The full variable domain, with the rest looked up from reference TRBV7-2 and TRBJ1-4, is GAGVSQSPSNKVTEKGKDVELRCDPISGHTALYWYRQSLGQGLEFLIYFQGNSAPDKSGLPSDRFSAERTGGSVSTLTIQRTQQEDSAVYLCASRTARGEKLFFGSGTQLSVL.

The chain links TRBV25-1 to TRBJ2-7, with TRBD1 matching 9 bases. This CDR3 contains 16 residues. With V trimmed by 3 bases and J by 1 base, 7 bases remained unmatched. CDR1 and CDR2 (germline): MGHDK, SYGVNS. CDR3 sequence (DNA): TGTGCCAGCAGTGAGGGGACAGGGAAACCTTCCTACGAGCAGTACTTC. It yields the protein CASSEGTGKPSYEQYF.

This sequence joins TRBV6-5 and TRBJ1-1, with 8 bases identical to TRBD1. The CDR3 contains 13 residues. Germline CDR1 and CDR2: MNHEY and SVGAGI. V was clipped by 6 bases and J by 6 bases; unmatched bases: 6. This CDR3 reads CASRRGQGAEAFF. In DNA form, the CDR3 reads TGTGCCAGCAGACGAGGACAGGGCGCTGAAGCTTTCTTT.

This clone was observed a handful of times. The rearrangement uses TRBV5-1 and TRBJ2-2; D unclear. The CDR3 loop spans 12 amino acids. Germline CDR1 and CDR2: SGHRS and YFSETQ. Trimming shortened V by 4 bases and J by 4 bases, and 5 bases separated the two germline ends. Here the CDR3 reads CASSPSTGELFF. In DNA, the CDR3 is TGCGCCAGCAGCCCGAGCACCGGGGAGCTGTTTTTT. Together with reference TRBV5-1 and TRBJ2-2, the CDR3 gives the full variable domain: KAGVTQTPRYLIKTRGQQVTLSCSPISGHRSVSWYQQTPGQGLQFLFEYFSETQRNKGNFPGRFSGRQFSNSRSEMNVSTLELGDSALYLCASSPSTGELFFGEGSRLTVL.

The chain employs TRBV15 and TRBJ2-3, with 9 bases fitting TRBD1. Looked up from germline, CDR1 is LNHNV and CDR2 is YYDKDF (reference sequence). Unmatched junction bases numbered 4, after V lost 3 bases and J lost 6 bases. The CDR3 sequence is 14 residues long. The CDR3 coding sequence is TGTGCCACCAGCAGTTACAGGGGGCGGGATACGCAGTATTTT. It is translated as CATSSYRGRDTQYF.

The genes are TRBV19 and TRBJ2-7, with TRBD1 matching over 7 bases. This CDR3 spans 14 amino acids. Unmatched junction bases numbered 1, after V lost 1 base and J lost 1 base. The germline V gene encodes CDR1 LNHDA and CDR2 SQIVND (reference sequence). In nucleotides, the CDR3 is TGTGCCAGTAGTATAGTGGGACAGTCCTACGAGCAGTACTTC. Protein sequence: CASSIVGQSYEQYF.

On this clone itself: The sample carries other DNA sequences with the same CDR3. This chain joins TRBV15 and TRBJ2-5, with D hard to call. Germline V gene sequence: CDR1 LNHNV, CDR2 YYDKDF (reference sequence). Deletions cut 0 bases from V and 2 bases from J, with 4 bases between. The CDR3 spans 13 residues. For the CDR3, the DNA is TGTGCCACCAGCAGAGATATTCAAGAGACCCAGTACTTC. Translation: CATSRDIQETQYF.

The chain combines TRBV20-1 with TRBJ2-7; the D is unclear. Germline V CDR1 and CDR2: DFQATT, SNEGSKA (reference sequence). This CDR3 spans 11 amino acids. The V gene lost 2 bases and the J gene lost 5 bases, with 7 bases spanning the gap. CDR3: CSARWDNEQYF. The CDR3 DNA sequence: TGCAGTGCTAGATGGGATAACGAGCAGTACTTC.

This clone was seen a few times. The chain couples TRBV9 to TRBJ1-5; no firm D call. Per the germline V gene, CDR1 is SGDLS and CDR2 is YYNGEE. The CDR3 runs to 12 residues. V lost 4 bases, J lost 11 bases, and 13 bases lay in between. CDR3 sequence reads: CASSSRPKAQHF. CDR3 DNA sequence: TGTGCCAGCAGCTCCCGTCCTAAGGCCCAGCATTTT. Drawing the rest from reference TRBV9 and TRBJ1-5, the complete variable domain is DSGVTQTPKHLITATGQRVTLRCSPRSGDLSVYWYQQSLDQGLQFLIQYYNGEERAKGNILERFSAQQFPDLHSELNLSSLELGDSALYFCASSSRPKAQHFGDGTRLSIL.

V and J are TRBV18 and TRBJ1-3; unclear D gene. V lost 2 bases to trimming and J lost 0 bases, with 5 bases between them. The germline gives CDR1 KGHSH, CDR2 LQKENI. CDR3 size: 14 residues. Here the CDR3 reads CASSPDLSGNTIYF. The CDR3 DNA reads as TGTGCCAGCTCACCAGACCTCTCTGGAAACACCATATATTTT.

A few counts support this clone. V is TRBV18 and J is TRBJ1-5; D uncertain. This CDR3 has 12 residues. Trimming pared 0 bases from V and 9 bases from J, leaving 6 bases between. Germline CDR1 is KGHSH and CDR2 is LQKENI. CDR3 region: CASSPPTGPQHF. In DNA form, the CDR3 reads TGTGCCAGCTCACCACCGACGGGGCCCCAGCATTTT.

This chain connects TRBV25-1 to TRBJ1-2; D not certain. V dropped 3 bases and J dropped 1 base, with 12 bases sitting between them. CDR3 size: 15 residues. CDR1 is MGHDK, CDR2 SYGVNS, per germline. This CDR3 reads CASSEARRLNYGYTF. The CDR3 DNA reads TGTGCCAGCAGTGAGGCCAGGAGGCTTAACTATGGCTACACCTTC.

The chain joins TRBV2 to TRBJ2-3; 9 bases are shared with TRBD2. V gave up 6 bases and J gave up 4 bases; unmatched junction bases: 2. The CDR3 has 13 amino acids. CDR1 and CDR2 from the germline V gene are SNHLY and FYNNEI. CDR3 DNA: TGTGCCAGCAGGGCGGGAGGGGCAGATACGCAGTATTTT. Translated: CASRAGGADTQYF.

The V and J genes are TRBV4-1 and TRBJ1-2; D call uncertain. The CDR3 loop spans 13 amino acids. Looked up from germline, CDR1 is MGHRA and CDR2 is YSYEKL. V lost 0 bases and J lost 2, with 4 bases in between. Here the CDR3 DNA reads TGCGCCAGCAGCCAAGATCCGAACTATGGCTACACCTTC. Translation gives CASSQDPNYGYTF.

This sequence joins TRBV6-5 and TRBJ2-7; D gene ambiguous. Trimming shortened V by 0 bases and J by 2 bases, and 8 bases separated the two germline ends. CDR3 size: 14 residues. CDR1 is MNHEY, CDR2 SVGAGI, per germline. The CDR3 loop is CASSYSPQAYEQYF. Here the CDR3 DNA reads TGTGCCAGCAGTTACTCACCCCAAGCCTACGAGCAGTACTTC.

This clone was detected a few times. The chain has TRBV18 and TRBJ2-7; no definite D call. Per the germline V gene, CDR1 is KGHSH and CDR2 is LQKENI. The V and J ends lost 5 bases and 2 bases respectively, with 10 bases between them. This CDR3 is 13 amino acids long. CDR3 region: CASSLTETYEQYF. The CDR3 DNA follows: TGTGCCAGCTCATTAACTGAGACCTACGAGCAGTACTTC.

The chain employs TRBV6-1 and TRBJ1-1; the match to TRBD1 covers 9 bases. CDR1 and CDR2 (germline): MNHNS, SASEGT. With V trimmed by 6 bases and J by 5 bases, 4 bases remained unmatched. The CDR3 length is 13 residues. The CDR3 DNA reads TGTGCCAGCAGACCGGGACAGGGAACTGAAGCTTTCTTT. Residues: CASRPGQGTEAFF.

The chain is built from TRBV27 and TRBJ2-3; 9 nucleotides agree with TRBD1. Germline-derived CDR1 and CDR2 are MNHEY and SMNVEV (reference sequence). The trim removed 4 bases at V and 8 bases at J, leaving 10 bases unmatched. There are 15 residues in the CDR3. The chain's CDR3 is CASSYGTGRRGTQYF. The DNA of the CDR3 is TGTGCCAGCAGTTACGGGACAGGGAGAAGGGGTACGCAGTATTTT.